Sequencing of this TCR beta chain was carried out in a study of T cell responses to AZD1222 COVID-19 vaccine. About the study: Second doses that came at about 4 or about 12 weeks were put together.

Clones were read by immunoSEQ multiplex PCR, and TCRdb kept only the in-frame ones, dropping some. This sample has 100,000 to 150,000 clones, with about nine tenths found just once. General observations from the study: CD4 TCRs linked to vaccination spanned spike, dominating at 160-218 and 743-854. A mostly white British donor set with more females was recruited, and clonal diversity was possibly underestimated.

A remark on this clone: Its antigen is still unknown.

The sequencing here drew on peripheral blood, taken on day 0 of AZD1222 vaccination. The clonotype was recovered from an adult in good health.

CDR3 region: CASNGRTSGGLDTQYF. Here the CDR3 DNA reads TGTGCCAGCAACGGCCGGACTAGCGGGGGGTTGGATACGCAGTATTTT. This chain joins TRBV5-6 and TRBJ2-3; 14 bases are a match to TRBD2. This CDR3 region has 16 residues. Germline loops: CDR1 SGHDT, CDR2 YYEEEE. J gave up 6 bases and V 6 bases, and 9 bases lay outside the gene matches.